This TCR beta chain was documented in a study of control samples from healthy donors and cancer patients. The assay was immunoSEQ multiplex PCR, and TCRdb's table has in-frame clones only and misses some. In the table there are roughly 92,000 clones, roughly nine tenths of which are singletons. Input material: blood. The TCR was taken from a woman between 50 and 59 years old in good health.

CDR3 residues: CASRESGAGEQYF. DNA for the CDR3: TGTGCCAGCCGGGAGTCGGGGGCGGGCGAGCAGTACTTC. The V gene is TRBV6-5, the J gene TRBJ2-7, with D perhaps assigned TRBD1 or TRBD2 (6 bases each). This CDR3 is 13 amino acids long. CDR1 is MNHEY and CDR2 is SVGAGI in the germline V gene. V lost 8 bases to trimming and J lost 6 bases, with 17 bases between them.